This T cell receptor beta chain comes out of a study of shared T cell receptors in the human thymus. The CDR3 runs to 16 residues. Germline V CDR1 and CDR2: MNHEY, SMNVEV (reference sequence). Trimming at V came to 8 bases and at J to 3 bases, leaving 15 bases not matched to a gene. Here immunoSEQ multiplex PCR was the method, and the copy in TCRdb shows in-frame clones only, minus some. The sample lists hundreds of thousands of clones, approximately 80% occurring once. The count of this clone is one. Another study also made use of these data, one on human thymus T cells.

This chain links TRBV27 with TRBJ2-7, with 8 bases that match TRBD2. What was sequenced was thymocytes. This receptor was identified in a boy younger than two with a congenital heart defect. The CDR3 region is CASSPPWGSGDYEQYF. The CDR3 bases are TGTGCCAGCTCCCCCCCCTGGGGTAGCGGGGACTACGAGCAGTACTTC.